This T cell receptor (beta chain) was sequenced for a study of beta chain features in type 1 diabetes. In regard to this clone: Antigen unknown.

As every portion of the isolated RNA was reverse transcribed, the sequencing read expressed TCRB transcripts. Sequencing of naive, central memory and regulatory T cell samples gave an average of roughly 3.4 million reads. TCRdb's table, derived via immunoSEQ multiplex PCR, lists solely in-frame clones and lacks some. There are fewer than 350,000 clones in the sample; over 14% occur only once, and less than 0.02% lies in the top ten. The CDR3 totals 15 residues. Per the germline V gene, CDR1 is SEHNR and CDR2 is FQNEAQ (reference sequence). The trim removed 5 bases at V and 4 bases at J, leaving 10 bases unmatched. Study-level points and caveats: Moderate yet significant TCRB CDR3 shortening was seen in Type 1 diabetes patients in all four CD4+ subsets.

This TCR derives from a man between 18 and 29 years old with type 1 diabetes. The sample consisted of naive CD4+ T cells from blood. This chain uses TRBV7-9 with TRBJ2-7; 8 bases are shared with TRBD2. The CDR3 DNA is TGTGCCAGCAGCCCGGACGGGGGGGTTAGGTACGAGCAGTACTTC. Translating gives CASSPDGGVRYEQYF.